This T cell receptor beta chain came from a study of technical replicates of blood from a handful of donors. This clone was seen ten or more times. Germline V CDR1 and CDR2: SGHDN, FVKESK. The CDR3 loop spans 15 amino acids. V lost 2 bases to trimming and J lost 4 bases, with 11 bases between them. The method was immunoSEQ multiplex PCR; TCRdb's version includes in-frame clones alone and lacks a portion of them. The sample records 70,000 or so clones, about 87% being singletons. This TCR was sampled from a human donor in good health. Some clones in this sample may be carry-over from other donors' samples. V gene TRBV14 combines with J gene TRBJ2-2; D ambiguous. Sample: PBMCs. This CDR3 is CASSQQLASTGELFF. The CDR3 DNA reads as TGTGCCAGCAGCCAACAATTAGCTTCCACCGGGGAGCTGTTTTTT.